This T cell receptor (beta chain) was recorded in a study of OX40 agonist ivuxolimab in advanced cancers. Profiling relied on immunoSEQ multiplex PCR, and the TCRdb table lists in-frame clones only, not all of them. This table has 80,000 or so clones, just under 95% appearing once. Note on this clone: Its antigen is unknown.

Overall study results and limits: Antigen specificity of clonally expanded peripheral T cells was not established. At 0.1 to 3.0 mg/kg and by week 6, clonal expansion occurred in CD4+ and CD8+ blood T cells.

V was clipped by 7 bases and J by 3 bases; unmatched bases: 10. Germline values: CDR1 MNHNS, CDR2 SASEGT. The CDR3 has 15 residues. The V and J genes are TRBV6-1 and TRBJ2-7, with 9 bases aligning to TRBD2. Source: CD4+ or CD8+ T cells sorted from blood, taken in a trial of the OX40 agonist ivuxolimab. This clonotype originated in an adult with an advanced solid tumor such as melanoma, head and neck, liver or kidney cancer. This chain's CDR3 is CASTAGGSSFYEQYF. The CDR3 bases are TGTGCCAGCACGGCGGGGGGGTCCTCTTTCTACGAGCAGTACTTC.